The 28 T cell receptor beta chains presented below share a single source sample, sequenced in a study of T cells in localized non-small cell lung cancer. TCRdb keeps only in-frame clones here, not all; method: immunoSEQ multiplex PCR. This sample has more than 1,500 clones, with roughly a quarter found just once. Sequences were derived from lung tumor tissue, sampled before any cancer treatment. The receptors derive from a woman aged 35 to 69 with stage III lung adenocarcinoma.

J is TRBJ2-5 and V is TRBV28; the D gene is possibly TRBD2 (5 bases). From germline, CDR1 is MDHEN and CDR2 SYDVKM. The CDR3 is 13 residues long. Trimming removed 8 bases at V and 2 bases at J, with 12 bases between. The CDR3 is CASGRGRQETQYF. The DNA of the CDR3 is TGTGCCAGCGGTCGGGGAAGGCAAGAGACCCAGTACTTC.

V gene TRBV9 combines with J gene TRBJ2-1, with D unresolved. The CDR3 has 15 residues. The germline V and J ends were trimmed by 0 bases and 6 bases, with 13 bases remaining between them. The germline CDR1 and CDR2 sequences are SGDLS and YYNGEE. The CDR3 spells CASSVGPVASNEQFF. DNA of the CDR3: TGTGCCAGCAGCGTAGGTCCCGTGGCCAGCAATGAGCAGTTCTTC.

This clone was seen more than once but under ten times. This chain uses TRBV6-7 with TRBJ2-2; no reliable D call. TRBV6-7 is classed as an ORF, of uncertain function. Between the trimmed V and J ends, which lost 10 bases and 1 base, there was a span of 4 bases. The CDR3 has 11 amino acids. For the CDR3, the DNA is TGTGCCATCAAGAACACCGGGGAGCTGTTTTTT. It yields the protein CAIKNTGELFF.

The CDR3 protein is CASSRTSGSGEQYF. The DNA of the CDR3 is TGTGCCAGCAGTAGGACTAGCGGGAGTGGTGAGCAGTACTTC. V gene TRBV6-8 combines with J gene TRBJ2-7, with TRBD2 identical over 13 bases. Germline CDR1 MNHGY, CDR2 SAAAGT. The CDR3 is made up of 14 amino acids. J lost 7 bases, V lost 5 bases, and 5 bases had no gene match.

The genes are TRBV5-1 and TRBJ1-2; TRBD1 matches 7 bases. After removal of 7 bases from V and 4 bases from J, the junction contained 13 bases not matched to a gene. The CDR3 has 15 residues. Germline CDR1 is SGHRS and CDR2 is YFSETQ. The CDR3 DNA follows: TGCGCCAGCCGGGGGGCTTATGACAGGGCCTATGGCTACACCTTC. Translation gives CASRGAYDRAYGYTF.

The V gene is TRBV11-3, the J gene TRBJ1-1; tentatively, D is TRBD1 (6 bases). Per the germline V gene, CDR1 is SGHNT and CDR2 is YENEEA. With 6 bases removed from V and 1 base from J, the gap between germline ends came to 15 bases. This CDR3 spans 15 amino acids. CDR3 DNA: TGTGCCAGCAGGGCCTCCGGGACACGGAACACTGAAGCTTTCTTT. This translates into CASRASGTRNTEAFF.

This clone is classed as medium-sized. CDR3 DNA sequence: TGTGCCAGCAGCTCTCAGACAGGGGGCGGCTACGAGCAGTACTTC. Translating it yields CASSSQTGGGYEQYF. The rearrangement joins TRBV11-3 to TRBJ2-7, with 10 bases lining up with TRBD1. Germline V CDR1 and CDR2: SGHNT, YENEEA. This CDR3 is 15 amino acids long. Losses at the gene ends were 4 bases for V and 3 bases for J; bases not matched to a gene: 6.

Only a few counts were recorded for this clone. The CDR3 sequence: CASSFGTGRNQPQHF. The CDR3 nucleotides are TGTGCCAGCAGCTTCGGGACAGGGCGCAATCAGCCCCAGCATTTT. The chain has TRBV11-3 and TRBJ1-5; 9 bases match TRBD1. The length of the CDR3 is 15 residues. Germline CDR1 SGHNT, CDR2 YENEEA. V lost 3 bases, J lost 2 bases, and 2 bases stayed unmatched.

This clone was counted between two and nine times. This chain uses TRBV9 with TRBJ2-7, with D perhaps assigned TRBD1 or TRBD2 (5 bases each). From germline, CDR1 is SGDLS and CDR2 YYNGEE. V gave up 6 bases and J gave up 3 bases, with 10 bases separating them. The CDR3 totals 12 residues. DNA for the CDR3: TGTGCCAGCACCGTGAGGGGCTACGAGCAGTACTTC. This gives the protein CASTVRGYEQYF.

Only a few counts were recorded for this clone. The chain carries TRBV11-3 and TRBJ2-1; the match to TRBD2 covers 9 bases. CDR1 and CDR2 (germline): SGHNT, YENEEA. Trimming took 3 bases from V and 9 from J; bases not matched to a gene: 9. The CDR3 has 15 amino acids. CDR3: CASSLAAGGLSEQFF. Written as DNA, the CDR3 is TGTGCCAGCAGCTTGGCTGCGGGAGGGCTTAGTGAGCAGTTCTTC. Filled out from reference TRBV11-3 and TRBJ2-1, the complete variable domain reads EAGVVQSPRYKIIEKKQPVAFWCNPISGHNTLYWYLQNLGQGPELLIRYENEEAVDDSQLPKDRFSAERLKGVDSTLKIQPAELGDSAVYLCASSLAAGGLSEQFFGPGTRLTVL.

This clone is judged medium-sized. The chain has TRBV11-3 and TRBJ1-1, with 9 bases that match TRBD1. Germline V CDR1 and CDR2: SGHNT, YENEEA. The CDR3 spans 14 residues. Trimming at V came to 6 bases and at J to 7 bases, leaving 9 bases not matched to a gene. The CDR3 region has the DNA TGTGCCAGCAGAAGGGACAGGGAATACGGTGAAGCTTTCTTT. Its protein is CASRRDREYGEAFF.

CDR3 sequence (DNA): TGCGCCAGCAGCCTACGGACTAGCGGGACCAGCTCCTACAATGAGCAGTTCTTC. Protein sequence: CASSLRTSGTSSYNEQFF. The chain has TRBV4-1 and TRBJ2-1; the match to TRBD2 covers 12 bases. Germline CDR1 and CDR2: MGHRA and YSYEKL. Trimming took 4 bases from V and 0 from J; bases not matched to a gene: 7. The CDR3 loop spans 18 amino acids.

In DNA form, the CDR3 reads TGTGCCATCAGGCCGGGGGAGGGGTTGGGCACAGATACGCAGTATTTT. It yields the protein CAIRPGEGLGTDTQYF. V is TRBV6-8 and J is TRBJ2-3; 7 bases align to TRBD2. CDR3 length: 16 residues. V trimming: 10 bases; J trimming: 1 base; junction bases outside the gene matches: 14. Germline-derived CDR1 and CDR2 are MNHGY and SAAAGT.

This clone turned up a few times. V and J are TRBV11-3 and TRBJ1-1; weak D call: TRBD1 (6 bases). With 3 bases removed from V and 3 bases from J, the gap between germline ends came to 14 bases. The CDR3 is made up of 15 amino acids. Germline CDR1 and CDR2: SGHNT and YENEEA. CDR3 protein: CASSLGAGVDTEAFF. In nucleotides, the CDR3 is TGTGCCAGCAGCTTGGGGGCAGGGGTTGACACTGAAGCTTTCTTT.

In its sample, this clone is medium-sized. The chain couples TRBV11-3 to TRBJ2-2; D uncertain. Germline V gene data show CDR1 as SGHNT and CDR2 as YENEEA. Trimming cost V 4 bases and J 5 bases, with 14 bases left between them. The CDR3 has 15 amino acids. CDR3 in DNA: TGTGCCAGCAGCTCGCCAGGAGTTTCGACCGGGGAGCTGTTTTTT. Encoded protein: CASSSPGVSTGELFF.

This clone is termed medium-sized (0.01 to 0.1%). The chain uses TRBV11-3 and TRBJ2-2, with 11 bases matching TRBD2. The J segment lost 3 bases and the V segment lost 5 bases, leaving 5 bases of the junction unmatched. Germline V CDR1 and CDR2: SGHNT, YENEEA. The CDR3 has 16 residues. DNA for the CDR3: TGTGCCAGCAGCCTCGCACTAGCGGGAGACACCGGGGAGCTGTTTTTT. Its protein is CASSLALAGDTGELFF. The full variable domain, rest sourced from reference TRBV11-3 and TRBJ2-2, is EAGVVQSPRYKIIEKKQPVAFWCNPISGHNTLYWYLQNLGQGPELLIRYENEEAVDDSQLPKDRFSAERLKGVDSTLKIQPAELGDSAVYLCASSLALAGDTGELFFGEGSRLTVL.

This sequence joins TRBV10-3 and TRBJ2-1, with D possibly being TRBD1 or TRBD2 (6 bases each). This CDR3 is built from 13 residues. Trimming left V 2 bases short and J 13 bases short, with 15 bases between. Germline V gives CDR1 ENHRY, CDR2 SYGVKD. In DNA, the CDR3 is TGTGCCATCAGTGAGGGACCGGGGGCGGCCCAGTTCTTC. Translating gives CAISEGPGAAQFF.

Only a few counts were recorded for this clone. The rearrangement joins TRBV6-8 to TRBJ2-3, with D possibly TRBD1 on 5 matching bases. This CDR3 comprises 16 residues. Germline V gene lookup returns CDR1 MNHGY and CDR2 SAAAGT. V gave up 6 bases and J gave up 0 bases, with 16 bases separating them. The CDR3 loop reads CASSKMTDSSTDTQYF. CDR3 DNA sequence: TGTGCCAGCAGCAAAATGACAGATTCTAGCACAGATACGCAGTATTTT.

By sample fraction, this clone is medium-sized (0.01 to 0.1%). Here the CDR3 DNA reads TGTGCCAGCTGGAGGGCAGACCCTAACTATGGCTACACCTTC. Translation gives CASWRADPNYGYTF. The V and J genes are TRBV6-8 and TRBJ1-2, with unresolved D. CDR3 length: 14 residues. V was clipped by 8 bases and J by 0 bases, with 13 bases between them. Germline CDR1 reads MNHGY; CDR2 reads SAAAGT.

This clone was recorded a few times. The chain joins TRBV11-3 to TRBJ2-5, with TRBD2 identical over 7 bases. With 4 bases clipped from V and 1 base from J, the junction kept 6 bases outside the gene matches. The germline CDR1 and CDR2 sequences are SGHNT and YENEEA. The CDR3 spans 15 residues. In DNA, the CDR3 is TGTGCCAGCAGCTACTATCTAGCGGCCCAAGAGACCCAGTACTTC. It encodes CASSYYLAAQETQYF.

J is TRBJ2-5 and V is TRBV6-1; 9 bases map to TRBD1. J gave up 1 base and V 0 bases, and 15 bases lay outside the gene matches. The CDR3 is 20 amino acids. Germline assignment: CDR1 MNHNS and CDR2 SASEGT. In DNA form, the CDR3 reads TGTGCCAGCAGTGAAGCCGACAGGGGGAACCAACGACCCGGCCAAGAGACCCAGTACTTC. The encoded protein is CASSEADRGNQRPGQETQYF.

This clone is labeled as medium-sized. V usage is TRBV11-3 and J usage is TRBJ1-5; D gene ambiguous. The germline V and J ends were trimmed by 3 bases and 0 bases, with 9 bases remaining between them. Germline assignment: CDR1 SGHNT and CDR2 YENEEA. This CDR3 region has 15 residues. The CDR3 coding sequence is TGTGCCAGCAGCTTGGGTCCATATAGCAATCAGCCCCAGCATTTT. Protein sequence: CASSLGPYSNQPQHF.

This chain joins TRBV19 and TRBJ2-7; D is uncertain. CDR3 length: 12 residues. V shed 4 bases and J shed 3 bases, with 7 bases lying between them. The germline V gene has CDR1 LNHDA and CDR2 SQIVND (reference sequence). The DNA for the CDR3 is TGTGCCAGTAGTAATGCAGGCTACGAGCAGTACTTC. Amino acids: CASSNAGYEQYF.

The J gene is TRBJ1-6, the V gene TRBV30, with 7 bases lining up with TRBD1. After removal of 8 bases from V and 6 bases from J, the junction contained 13 bases not matched to a gene. The germline CDR1 and CDR2 sequences are GTSNPN and SVGIG (reference sequence). The CDR3 extends over 15 amino acids. The CDR3 loop reads CATSQGVLPNSPLHF. DNA of the CDR3: TGTGCCACAAGTCAGGGGGTCCTACCTAATTCACCCCTCCACTTT.

By share, this clone ranks as medium-sized. The chain combines TRBV11-3 with TRBJ2-2; D possibly matches TRBD1 or TRBD2 (5 bases each). Germline loops: CDR1 SGHNT, CDR2 YENEEA. The V end lost 1 base, the J end lost 3 bases, and 6 bases lay between the germline ends. This CDR3 spans 14 amino acids. The CDR3 nucleotides read TGTGCCAGCAGCTTAGGAGGGGACACCGGGGAGCTGTTTTTT. Its protein is CASSLGGDTGELFF.

The chain employs TRBV25-1 and TRBJ1-2, with 8 bases aligning to TRBD1. Trimming took 5 bases from V and 1 from J; bases not matched to a gene: 9. The length of the CDR3 is 16 residues. Germline V lookup: CDR1 MGHDK, CDR2 SYGVNS. The CDR3 spells CASSPPGTGVNYGYTF. The CDR3 DNA sequence: TGTGCCAGCAGTCCCCCCGGGACAGGCGTTAACTATGGCTACACCTTC.

The chain combines TRBV18 with TRBJ2-5; TRBD1 matches 7 bases. Trimming at V came to 2 bases and at J to 2 bases, leaving 2 bases not matched to a gene. Germline V gene lookup returns CDR1 KGHSH and CDR2 LQKENI. This CDR3 region has 14 residues. In nucleotides, the CDR3 is TGTGCCAGCTCACCAGGGACAGAACAAGAGACCCAGTACTTC. Its protein product is CASSPGTEQETQYF.

The chain links TRBV28 to TRBJ1-1; D might be TRBD1 (5 bases). V was trimmed by 3 bases and J by 1 base, leaving 6 bases between them. The CDR3 consists of 13 residues. Germline values: CDR1 MDHEN, CDR2 SYDVKM. The CDR3 DNA reads TGTGCCAGCAGTTTGGGACGGAACACTGAAGCTTTCTTT. As protein: CASSLGRNTEAFF.